These T cell receptor beta chains were read from a single sample in a study of early T cells in non-severe SARS-CoV-2 infection. Using its own MiXCR run on the 5' RACE reads, TCRdb lists one record per CDR3 protein. In the table there are about 20,000 distinct CDR3 sequences, less than 7.5% of which are singletons. The specimen was whole blood, collected at baseline. These receptors all come from an adult who was a healthcare worker with PCR-confirmed SARS-CoV-2 infection or an uninfected control (not recorded which). CDR3s include the opening cysteine and the closing phenylalanine or tryptophan. A D gene is named only where the DNA matches it firmly. Rows may omit the clone size; those that give it use once, few, many or a size class.

J	size	V	D	length	DNA	CDR3
TRBJ1-1	many	TRBV29-1	.	15	TGCAGCGTTGGCGGGGGAGGCGGTTTGAACACTGAAGCTTTCTTT	CSVGGGGGLNTEAFF
TRBJ2-5	.	TRBV7-9	.	14	TGTGCCAGCAGCTCCCCGGGGGCAGGGGAGACCCAGTACTTC	CASSSPGAGETQYF
TRBJ1-3	few	TRBV6-2/TRBV6-3	.	11	TGTGCCAGCAGTTACGGCCAGCCCATATATTTT	CASSYGQPIYF
TRBJ2-1	many	TRBV24-1	.	14	TGTGCCACCAGTCCCGATGAACCTTTCAATGAGCAGTTCTTC	CATSPDEPFNEQFF
TRBJ2-1	.	TRBV5-1	TRBD2	16	TGCGCCAGCAGCTTGCCGCGGACTAGCGGGGCAAATGAGCAGTTCTTC	CASSLPRTSGANEQFF
TRBJ2-3	medium-sized	TRBV7-9	TRBD2	13	TGTGCCGGCCGGGGGGGGCGCGGAGATACGCAGTATTTT	CAGRGGRGDTQYF
TRBJ1-6	many	TRBV7-2	TRBD1	16	TGTGCCAGCAGCTTAACGACAGGGGGAAGGGGTTCACCCCTCCACTTT	CASSLTTGGRGSPLHF
TRBJ1-6	.	TRBV6-5	.	16	TGTGCCAGCAGTTACTCGAGTCGCTCCTATAATTCACCCCTCCACTTT	CASSYSSRSYNSPLHF
TRBJ1-5	medium-sized	TRBV5-4	.	13	TGTGCCAGCAGCTTAGATAGCAATCAGCCCCAGCATTTT	CASSLDSNQPQHF
TRBJ2-1	medium-sized	TRBV7-3	TRBD2	15	TGTGCCAGCAGCTTCACTAGCGGGGGGGACAATGAGCAGTTCTTC	CASSFTSGGDNEQFF
TRBJ1-1	many	TRBV29-1	.	14	TGCAGCGTTGTGACCCTAACTGTGAACACTGAAGCTTTCTTT	CSVVTLTVNTEAFF
TRBJ2-3	.	TRBV30	TRBD2	13	TGTGCGGTGGGAGGGGCTAGCACAGATACGCAGTATTTT	CAVGGASTDTQYF
TRBJ1-1	many	TRBV7-9	.	12	TGTGCCAGCAGCATACTACAGGGAACAGCTTTCTTT	CASSILQGTAFF
TRBJ1-2	.	TRBV30	.	12	TGTGCCTGGAGTCAGGAAGACGGAAGCTACACCTTC	CAWSQEDGSYTF
TRBJ1-2	medium-sized	TRBV12-3/TRBV12-4	.	12	TGTGCCAGCAGTCAGGGGATCTATGGCTACACCTTC	CASSQGIYGYTF
TRBJ2-3	.	TRBV21-1	.	16	TGTGCCAGCAGCACCCACCGGGACAGCCACACAGATACGCAGTATTTT	CASSTHRDSHTDTQYF
TRBJ1-4	.	TRBV4-3	.	17	TGCGCCAGCAGCCAAGGAGTTGGTACAGGGCCGAATGAAAAACTGTTTTTT	CASSQGVGTGPNEKLFF
TRBJ1-1	many	TRBV14	TRBD1	14	TGTGCCAGCAGCCCCCCGGACAGGTTCACTGAAGCTTTCTTT	CASSPPDRFTEAFF
TRBJ2-2	medium-sized	TRBV6-2/TRBV6-3	.	11	TGTGCCAGCAGTTACTCTACGGAGCTGTTTTTT	CASSYSTELFF
TRBJ2-1	few	TRBV7-3	TRBD2	15	TGTGCCAGCAGCCAACCGGGACTAGCCGCGGGGGAGCAGTTCTTC	CASSQPGLAAGEQFF
TRBJ1-5	many	TRBV18	.	14	TGTGCCAGCTCACGCCGGGACAATAATCAGCCCCAGCATTTT	CASSRRDNNQPQHF
TRBJ2-5	many	TRBV11-1	.	14	TGTGCCAGCAGCTCGACCTGGAATGCGGAGACCCAGTACTTC	CASSSTWNAETQYF
TRBJ2-1	many	TRBV11-3	TRBD1	16	TGTGCCAGCAGCCCGGGACAGTCACTGTCCTACAATGAGCAGTTCTTC	CASSPGQSLSYNEQFF
TRBJ1-2	many	TRBV4-1	.	15	TGCGCCAGCAGCCAAGAGGGACACAACAACTATGGCTACACCTTC	CASSQEGHNNYGYTF
TRBJ2-3	few	TRBV24-1	.	11	TGTGCCACCACAGACCTGGATACGCAGTATTTT	CATTDLDTQYF
TRBJ2-2	medium-sized	TRBV7-6	.	17	TGTGCCAGCAGCTTAGCGGTTGTTTATTCTGACGCCGGGGAGCTGTTTTTT	CASSLAVVYSDAGELFF
TRBJ2-3	many	TRBV7-3	.	13	TGTGCCAGCAGCTTTAGTCTGGAAGATACGCAGTATTTT	CASSFSLEDTQYF
TRBJ2-7	few	TRBV7-8	.	15	TGTGCCAGCAGCTTAGTCCCGGGGAATCTATACGAGCAGTACTTC	CASSLVPGNLYEQYF
TRBJ1-3	.	TRBV7-6	.	14	TGTGCCAGCAGGAAATCAGGGTCTGGAAACACCTTATATTTT	CASRKSGSGNTLYF
TRBJ1-5	.	TRBV20-1	.	12	TGCAGTGCTAGAGATCAGGGGCAGCCCCAGCATTTT	CSARDQGQPQHF
TRBJ1-5	many	TRBV7-6	.	13	TGTGCCAGCAGCTCTAGCGAGAATCAGCCCCAGCATTTT	CASSSSENQPQHF
TRBJ2-6	few	TRBV11-1	.	16	TGTGCCAGCAGCTTATTCCCCCAGGGTGGGCTTCGCGTCCTGACTTTC	CASSLFPQGGLRVLTF
TRBJ1-4	many	TRBV12-3/TRBV12-4	.	14	TGTGCCAGCAGTCAAACCACAACTAATGAAAAACTGTTTTTT	CASSQTTTNEKLFF
TRBJ2-7	few	TRBV7-2	.	15	TGTGCCAGCAGCTTTACGTTCTCCCCCAAATACGAGCAGTACTTC	CASSFTFSPKYEQYF
TRBJ1-5	medium-sized	TRBV7-9	.	15	TGTGCCAGCAGCCCAGGGTTTTCGCGTAATCAGCCCCAGCATTTT	CASSPGFSRNQPQHF
TRBJ1-2	many	TRBV10-3	TRBD1	12	TGTGCCATCAGTGCAGGGGACAGGGTGTACACCTTC	CAISAGDRVYTF
TRBJ1-2	few	TRBV6-5	.	15	TGTGCCAGCAGTTACACCAGGGGATTATTCTATGGCTACACCTTC	CASSYTRGLFYGYTF
TRBJ2-2	few	TRBV5-1	.	15	TGCGCCAGCAGCTCCCAGACACCGAACACCGGGGAGCTGTTTTTT	CASSSQTPNTGELFF
TRBJ2-1	.	TRBV7-2	.	15	TGTGCCAGCAGCTTAGTGACTAGTTCTAGTGGTGAGCAGTTCTTC	CASSLVTSSSGEQFF
TRBJ2-5	many	TRBV20-1	.	13	TGCAGTGCCCCAGGGGATCCTAGGAGCGGCCAGTACTTC	CSAPGDPRSGQYF
TRBJ2-5	.	TRBV27	.	12	TGTGCCAGCAGTTCCACAGGGCTGGCCCAGTACTTC	CASSSTGLAQYF
TRBJ1-1	many	TRBV11-3	.	13	TGTGCCAGCAGCCTATTGGGATACACTGAAGCTTTCTTT	CASSLLGYTEAFF
TRBJ1-4	few	TRBV20-1	.	14	TGCAGTGCTAGAGATTTTGCCAGGGATGAAAAACTGTTTTTT	CSARDFARDEKLFF
TRBJ2-5	few	TRBV12-3/TRBV12-4	.	12	TGTGCCAGCAGTACCCCCCCCGAGACCCAGTACTTC	CASSTPPETQYF
TRBJ2-7	few	TRBV25-1	TRBD1	16	TGTGCCAGCAGTGAACCTAGAGGGGGCGCTGGCCACGAGCAGTACTTC	CASSEPRGGAGHEQYF
TRBJ2-3	many	TRBV9	TRBD1	16	TGTGCCAGCAGCGTACCAGGGGGCGCGGGCACAGATACGCAGTATTTT	CASSVPGGAGTDTQYF
TRBJ2-2	many	TRBV20-1	.	14	TGCAGTGCTAGTGGCAGGGCGAACACCGGGGAGCTGTTTTTT	CSASGRANTGELFF
TRBJ1-3	many	TRBV18	TRBD1	16	TGTGCCAGCTCACTTCCGACAGGGCTTGCTGGAAACACCATATATTTT	CASSLPTGLAGNTIYF
TRBJ2-5	.	TRBV7-8	.	12	TGTGCCAGCAGCCAACACGGAGAGACCCAGTACTTC	CASSQHGETQYF
TRBJ1-2	few	TRBV19	.	16	TGTGCCAGTAGTATATGGCGGGCGGACGCTAACTATGGCTACACCTTC	CASSIWRADANYGYTF
TRBJ2-5	.	TRBV7-2	.	13	TGTGCCAGCAGCCGGCGCGGGGAAGAGACCCAGTACTTC	CASSRRGEETQYF
TRBJ2-3	.	TRBV2	.	13	TGTGCCAGCAGTCAGGGGTTCACAGATACGCAGTATTTT	CASSQGFTDTQYF
TRBJ1-3	medium-sized	TRBV5-5	.	14	TGTGCCAGCAGCTTATGGGGCTCTGGAAACACCATATATTTT	CASSLWGSGNTIYF
TRBJ2-7	few	TRBV4-3	TRBD1	14	TGCGCCAGCAGCCAAGTCACAGGGGACTACGAGCAGTACTTC	CASSQVTGDYEQYF